Sequencing of this T cell receptor beta chain was carried out in a study of cytomegalovirus exposure and HLA in healthy donors. Study information: Drawn from HLA-typed donors, around 85 million unique TCRs were held in an early data release. Study-wide points: A previous analysis found most TCR beta V segments productive roughly 87% or roughly 30% of the time. TCR beta V- and J-gene trimming was later associated with a missense DCLRE1C variant. Reportedly, TCR beta sequences accurately predicted HLA-A and HLA-B alleles in most subjects.

This clone was detected a few times. What it recognizes is unknown. PCR was performed using 60 Vbeta and 13 Jbeta primers. The data were produced by immunoSEQ multiplex PCR, yet TCRdb's version contains in-frame clones alone and is incomplete. The sample has 150,000 to 180,000 clones, 75% to 85% seen once. After removal of 5 bases from V and 1 base from J, the junction contained 4 bases not matched to a gene. Germline lookup yields CDR1 SEHNR and CDR2 FQNEAQ (reference sequence). The CDR3 spans 14 residues. Material: PBMCs. V usage is TRBV7-9 and J usage is TRBJ2-5; 7 bases map to TRBD2. The source is a man under 40 in good health and CMV-seropositive. CDR3 nucleotide sequence: TGTGCCAGCAGCCTGGGGGGGGGCCAAGAGACCCAGTACTTC. Protein: CASSLGGGQETQYF.